The 11 T cell receptor beta chains below come from one sample, sequenced in a study of CD8+CD57+ T cells in acquired aplastic anemia. The template used for profiling TCR beta VDJ and CDR3 was genomic DNA. TCRdb analysed the reads with MiXCR anew, one entry per CDR3 protein. Seen here are some 170,000 distinct CDR3 sequences, roughly 48% observed once, and the top ten hold about 1.1%. Specimen: sorted CD4+, CD8+, or CD8+CD57+ T cells (not recorded which) from PBMCs. The receptors stem from a human donor in good health.

J is TRBJ2-5 and V is TRBV24-1; possibly TRBD1 or TRBD2 for D (5 bases each). Germline CDR1 is KGHDR and CDR2 is SFDVKD. The CDR3 is 13 residues long. Trimming cost V 4 bases and J 5 bases, with 10 bases left between them. The CDR3 DNA follows: TGTGCCACCAGTGACTCGGGGCTGGAGACCCAGTACTTC. Translated: CATSDSGLETQYF.

This clonotype was counted at least ten times. The V call is TRBV9, the J call TRBJ1-3, with D tentatively TRBD1 (6 bases). This CDR3 region has 16 residues. Trimming removed 4 bases at V and 2 bases at J, with 16 bases between. CDR1 is SGDLS and CDR2 is YYNGEE in the germline V gene. CDR3 DNA sequence: TGTGCCAGCAGCCCCCTACAGGGAGGGACTGGAAACACCATATATTTT. Translating it yields CASSPLQGGTGNTIYF.

J is TRBJ2-7 and V is TRBV20-1; TRBD1 agrees at 8 bases. The V and J ends lost 6 bases and 4 bases, in that order; junction bases with no gene match: 8. Germline CDR1 and CDR2: DFQATT and SNEGSKA (reference sequence). This CDR3 has 13 residues. Written as DNA, the CDR3 is TGCAGTGCGAGGACAGGGCACAGATACGAGCAGTACTTC. It yields the protein CSARTGHRYEQYF.

This clonotype was seen once. This sequence joins TRBV4-2 and TRBJ2-1; 8 bases map to TRBD1. Trimming at V came to 5 bases and at J to 4 bases, leaving 7 bases not matched to a gene. The germline CDR1 and CDR2 sequences are LGHNA and YNFKEQ. The CDR3 is 15 amino acids. CDR3 residues: CASSTGQGPYNEQFF. In DNA, the CDR3 is TGTGCCAGCAGCACAGGACAGGGACCTTACAATGAGCAGTTCTTC.

This chain joins TRBV20-1 and TRBJ2-7; the D call may be TRBD1 or TRBD2 (5 bases each). Germline CDR1 and CDR2: DFQATT and SNEGSKA (reference sequence). Trimming stripped 3 bases from V and 7 bases from J, with 19 bases between. This CDR3 contains 14 residues. CDR3 bases: TGCAGTGCTAGCGAAACGGGGCTCGGCGGGGAGCAGTACTTC. It specifies CSASETGLGGEQYF.

This chain connects TRBV3-1 to TRBJ2-1; TRBD2 matches 12 bases. The CDR3 runs 18 residues. Germline trimming cut 1 base from V and 9 bases from J; bases unmatched to any gene: 13. Per germline, CDR1 LGHDT and CDR2 YNNKEL (reference sequence). This chain's CDR3 is CASSQGGLTSGSVGEQFF. In DNA, the CDR3 is TGTGCCAGCAGCCAAGGGGGACTGACTAGCGGGAGTGTCGGTGAGCAGTTCTTC.

This clonotype has just a few counts. This chain links TRBV9 with TRBJ1-6; D is undetermined. The ends were cut back, 0 bases at V and 5 bases at J, with 9 bases in the middle. Germline V gives CDR1 SGDLS, CDR2 YYNGEE. The CDR3 extends over 15 amino acids. The CDR3 coding sequence is TGTGCCAGCAGCGTAGAGCTGGGGAATAATTCACCCCTCCACTTT. Translating it yields CASSVELGNNSPLHF.

This clonotype was observed once. The chain joins TRBV2 to TRBJ1-2; 7 bases agree with TRBD1. The CDR3 spans 11 residues. Germline CDR1 and CDR2: SNHLY and FYNNEI. After removal of 10 bases from V and 7 bases from J, the junction contained 6 bases not matched to a gene. The DNA of the CDR3 is TGTGCCACCGACAGGGCGGGTGGCTACACCTTC. Protein: CATDRAGGYTF. The full variable domain, its missing parts supplied by reference TRBV2 and TRBJ1-2, is EPEVTQTPSHQVTQMGQEVILRCVPISNHLYFYWYRQILGQKVEFLVSFYNNEISEKSEIFDDQFSVERPDGSNFTLKIRSTKLEDSAMYFCATDRAGGYTFGSGTRLTVV.

There are many counts of this clonotype. The chain combines TRBV14 with TRBJ1-4; 7 nucleotides line up with TRBD1. Trimming took 6 bases from V and 7 from J; bases not matched to a gene: 8. Germline V gene data show CDR1 as SGHDN and CDR2 as FVKESK. There are 14 residues in the CDR3. CDR3: CASSFNRGGEKLFF. In nucleotides, the CDR3 is TGTGCCAGCAGTTTCAACAGGGGAGGTGAAAAACTGTTTTTT.

This clonotype was counted ten times or more. The J gene is TRBJ1-6, the V gene TRBV18, with D unresolved. Germline assignment: CDR1 KGHSH and CDR2 LQKENI. CDR3 length equals 16 residues. V was shortened by 3 bases and J by 7 bases, with 16 bases between the two germline ends. This chain's CDR3 is CASSPPNRISNSPLHF. The CDR3 DNA reads TGTGCCAGCTCACCCCCGAACAGAATCAGCAATTCACCCCTCCACTTT.

This clonotype showed up many times. This sequence joins TRBV6-5 and TRBJ2-7; TRBD1 matches 7 bases. This CDR3 region has 15 residues. Germline lookup yields CDR1 MNHEY and CDR2 SVGAGI. V lost 4 bases, J lost 1 base, and 7 bases stayed unmatched. The CDR3 loop is CASSSTGASSYEQYF. The CDR3 DNA is TGTGCCAGCAGTTCCACAGGGGCCTCTTCCTACGAGCAGTACTTC.